The source of this T cell receptor beta chain is a study of vaccination and CD4 T cells after COVID-19. Study in general: For control cultures, the treatment was a CEFX pool, an HIV-1 Nef pool, or no peptide.

Described treatment: roughly 10-day PBMC culture with coronavirus spike peptide pools or control peptides (ViraFEST assay). With 10 ug/ml peptide pools and roughly 10 IU/ml IL-2, PBMCs were cultured at about 2 million per well. V was pared by 7 bases and J by 10 bases, with 14 bases between. This CDR3 region has 12 residues. Germline assignment: CDR1 LNHDA and CDR2 SQIVND (reference sequence). Sequenced with the Oncomine TCR Beta short-read assay was DNA taken from cultured CD4+ T cells. MiXCR was run by TCRdb on the PCR reads, yielding one entry per CDR3 protein. The sample yields about 9,300 distinct CDR3 sequences, roughly half seen once. Note on this clonotype: What it binds is not known.

This chain connects TRBV19 to TRBJ2-1; D call uncertain. This clonotype originated in a human donor who had recovered from COVID-19. The specimen sequenced was CD4+ T cells from blood, cultured in vitro. DNA of the CDR3: TGTGCCAGTACTCCCTCTGGTACAGAGCAGTTCTTC. Translating it yields CASTPSGTEQFF.